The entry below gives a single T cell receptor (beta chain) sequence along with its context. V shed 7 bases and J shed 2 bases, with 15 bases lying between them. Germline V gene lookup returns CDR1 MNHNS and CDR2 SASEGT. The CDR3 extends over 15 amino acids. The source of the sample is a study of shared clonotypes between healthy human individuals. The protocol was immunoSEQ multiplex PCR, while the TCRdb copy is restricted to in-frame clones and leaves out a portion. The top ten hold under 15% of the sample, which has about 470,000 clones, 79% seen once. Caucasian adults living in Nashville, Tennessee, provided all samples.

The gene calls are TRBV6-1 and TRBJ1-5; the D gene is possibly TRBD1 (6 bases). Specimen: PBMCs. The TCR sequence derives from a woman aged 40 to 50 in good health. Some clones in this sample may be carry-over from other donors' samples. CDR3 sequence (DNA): TGTGCCAGCAACGTTAGGTCAGGGGGCAATCAGCCCCAGCATTTT. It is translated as CASNVRSGGNQPQHF.